Below are 12 T cell receptor beta chains sequenced from a single sample in a study of a mutant IDH1 vaccine in newly diagnosed glioma. The sample's time point: week 5, during vaccination. A single vaccine dose contained 300 ug of mutant IDH1 20-mer peptide, and topical imiquimod was used with it. These receptors have no known antigen. Here immunoSEQ multiplex PCR was the method, and the copy in TCRdb shows in-frame clones only, minus some. This table has about 51,000 clones, about three quarters appearing once. This material consisted of PBMCs, taken from a glioma patient whose treatment included an IDH1 peptide vaccine. The receptor source for this set is a man between 45 and 60 years old with glioma.

This clone was detected only a few times. This chain uses TRBV7-3 with TRBJ1-6; D gene ambiguous. V lost 0 bases to trimming and J lost 10 bases, with 7 bases between them. This CDR3 is 13 amino acids long. Germline CDR1 reads SGHTA; CDR2 reads FQGTGA. The CDR3 bases are TGTGCCAGCAGCTTAACCCCGGGATCACCCCTCCACTTT. It codes for CASSLTPGSPLHF.

This chain joins TRBV19 and TRBJ2-3; 14 nucleotides match TRBD2. The CDR3 length is 16 residues. Trimming removed 3 bases from V and 4 bases from J; junction bases left unmatched: 3. The germline gives CDR1 LNHDA, CDR2 SQIVND (reference sequence). CDR3 sequence: CASSMTSGGASDTQYF. In DNA form, the CDR3 reads TGTGCCAGTAGTATGACTAGCGGGGGGGCCTCAGATACGCAGTATTTT.

V and J are TRBV5-5 and TRBJ2-1, with 9 positions matching TRBD1. V lost 0 bases to trimming and J lost 4 bases; unmatched junction nucleotides: 2. There are 15 residues in the CDR3. The V gene's germline CDR1 is SGHKS and CDR2 YYEKEE (reference sequence). CDR3: CASSLGDREYNEQFF. CDR3 DNA sequence: TGTGCCAGCAGCTTGGGGGACAGGGAATACAATGAGCAGTTCTTC.

The gene calls are TRBV20-1 and TRBJ2-1; D gene uncertain. The CDR3 has 11 residues. The ends were cut back, 1 base at V and 7 bases at J, with 5 bases in the middle. Per germline, CDR1 DFQATT and CDR2 SNEGSKA (reference sequence). CDR3 in DNA: TGCAGTGCTAGAGGTGCGAATGAGCAGTTCTTC. As protein: CSARGANEQFF.

The chain has TRBV14 and TRBJ1-3; TRBD1 is a possible D gene (6 bases). Germline V gives CDR1 SGHDN, CDR2 FVKESK. V was pared by 4 bases and J by 4 bases, with 20 bases between. CDR3 length equals 17 residues. CDR3 DNA: TGTGCCAGCAGCCCCCTAGGGGGGGGCGCGGGAGGAAACACCATATATTTT. Translated, it gives CASSPLGGGAGGNTIYF.

The CDR3 coding sequence is TGTGCCAGCAGCTTAGGAAGCCTAGCCAACACAGATACGCAGTATTTT. Encoded protein: CASSLGSLANTDTQYF. This rearrangement joins TRBV7-2 to TRBJ2-3; TRBD2 might be the D (5 bases). CDR1 and CDR2 (germline): SGHTA, FQGNSA. This CDR3 contains 16 residues. Trimming stripped 1 base from V and 2 bases from J, with 13 bases between.

This chain uses TRBV7-9 with TRBJ2-7; D gene unclear. V was pared by 7 bases and J by 2 bases, with 18 bases between. The CDR3 length is 15 residues. The V gene's germline CDR1 is SEHNR and CDR2 FQNEAQ (reference sequence). CDR3 bases: TGTGCCAGCACCCCGGGCCTACGAGCCCCCTACGAGCAGTACTTC. This sequence encodes CASTPGLRAPYEQYF.

This chain links TRBV9 with TRBJ2-3; D is unresolved. The CDR3 is 13 residues long. The germline CDR1 and CDR2 sequences are SGDLS and YYNGEE. Trimming removed 4 bases from V and 10 bases from J, with 16 bases in between. The CDR3 sequence is CASSPTSPQPQYF. CDR3 nucleotide sequence: TGTGCCAGCAGCCCGACTTCCCCACAGCCGCAGTATTTT.

The chain links TRBV5-1 to TRBJ1-1, with D unresolved. Trimming removed 0 bases at V and 4 bases at J, with 10 bases between. Germline CDR1 is SGHRS and CDR2 is YFSETQ. The CDR3 totals 14 residues. The CDR3 region has the DNA TGCGCCAGCAGCTTGGAAGGGTCGGGCACTGAAGCTTTCTTT. It translates to CASSLEGSGTEAFF.

This clone was seen a few times. This rearrangement joins TRBV4-1 to TRBJ2-1; D uncertain. The CDR3 contains 14 residues. The germline gives CDR1 MGHRA, CDR2 YSYEKL. V lost 4 bases, J lost 9 bases, and 16 bases lay in between. In DNA form, the CDR3 reads TGCGCCAGCAGCCGAGTTGACCCGGAACGTGAGCAGTTCTTC. Protein product: CASSRVDPEREQFF.

J is TRBJ2-1 and V is TRBV11-3; D not resolved. Germline V gene lookup returns CDR1 SGHNT and CDR2 YENEEA. The ends were cut back, 2 bases at V and 10 bases at J, with 15 bases in the middle. This CDR3 contains 14 residues. Here the CDR3 DNA reads TGTGCCAGCAGCTTACATAACCGATTAAGGGAGCAGTTCTTC. Translated, it gives CASSLHNRLREQFF.

The chain is built from TRBV29-1 and TRBJ2-7, with 9 bases aligning to TRBD2. V shed 3 bases, J shed 2 bases, and the junction held 5 bases outside the gene matches. In germline, CDR1 is SQVTM, CDR2 ANQGSEA. The CDR3 runs 14 residues. The CDR3 DNA is TGCAGCGTTGAGACTAGCGGTGGGGCCTACGAGCAGTACTTC. Residues: CSVETSGGAYEQYF.